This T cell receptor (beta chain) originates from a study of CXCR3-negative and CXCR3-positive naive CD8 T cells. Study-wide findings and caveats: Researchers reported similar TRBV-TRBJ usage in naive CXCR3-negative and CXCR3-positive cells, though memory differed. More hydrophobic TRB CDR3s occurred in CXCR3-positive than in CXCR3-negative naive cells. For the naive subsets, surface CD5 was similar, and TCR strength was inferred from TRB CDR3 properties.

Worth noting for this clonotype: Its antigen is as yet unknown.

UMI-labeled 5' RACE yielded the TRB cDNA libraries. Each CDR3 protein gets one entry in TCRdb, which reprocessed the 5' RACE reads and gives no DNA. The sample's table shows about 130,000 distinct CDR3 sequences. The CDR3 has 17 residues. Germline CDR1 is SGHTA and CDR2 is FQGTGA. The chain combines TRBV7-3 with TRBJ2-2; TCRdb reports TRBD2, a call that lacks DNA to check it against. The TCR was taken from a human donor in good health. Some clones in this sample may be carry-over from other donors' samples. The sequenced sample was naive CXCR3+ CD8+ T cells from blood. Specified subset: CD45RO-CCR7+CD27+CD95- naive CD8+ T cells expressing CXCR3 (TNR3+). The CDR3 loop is CASSPAGGRANTGELFF.